The sequence of this T cell receptor (beta chain) was determined in a study of T cell changes during pregnancy in multiple sclerosis. CDR1 and CDR2 from the germline V gene are ENHRY and SYGVKD. The CDR3 has 17 residues. Trimming took 6 bases from V and 2 from J; bases not matched to a gene: 5. The method was immunoSEQ multiplex PCR; TCRdb's version includes in-frame clones alone and lacks a portion of them. The sample includes around 35,000 clones, 90% seen only once; the top ten take around 12%. Sequenced material: CD8+ T cells from peripheral blood mononuclear cells, taken in the first trimester of pregnancy. The sequence was obtained from a female donor with multiple sclerosis, enrolled in a pregnancy study. V gene TRBV10-3 combines with J gene TRBJ2-2; TRBD2 agrees at 14 bases. CDR3 region: CAISPGLAGANTGELFF. For the CDR3, the DNA is TGTGCCATCAGCCCGGGACTAGCGGGAGCTAACACCGGGGAGCTGTTTTTT.